A single TCR beta chain is shown here with its context. Repertoires were generated with immunoSEQ multiplex PCR, while TCRdb's copy carries only in-frame clones and drops some. The repertoire includes approximately 61,000 clones, 80% of them detected once, and around 1.3% sits in the top ten. The data were obtained in a study of OX40 agonist ivuxolimab in advanced cancers. The receptor was derived from an adult with an advanced solid tumor such as melanoma, head and neck, liver or kidney cancer. The material sequenced was CD4+ or CD8+ T cells sorted from blood, taken in a trial of the OX40 agonist ivuxolimab.

The CDR3 reads CASSQGGTSRMNTQYF. The CDR3 DNA reads TGTGCCAGCAGCCAAGGGGGGACTAGCCGAATGAATACGCAGTATTTT. This sequence joins TRBV9 and TRBJ2-3; 9 bases align to TRBD2. The length of the CDR3 is 16 residues. Trimming took 4 bases from V and 7 from J; bases not matched to a gene: 13. Germline CDR1 and CDR2: SGDLS and YYNGEE.